These 9 T cell receptor beta chains share one sample of origin, sequenced in a study of cytomegalovirus exposure and HLA in healthy donors. Only in-frame clones appear in the TCRdb table, and some are missing; sequencing was by immunoSEQ multiplex PCR. The sample includes 200,000 to 250,000 clones, 75% to 90% of them seen just once. Input material: PBMCs. The receptors shown here come from a woman in her 30s in good health and CMV-seropositive.

The table lists this clone with a count of one. V and J are TRBV7-3 and TRBJ1-4; 7 nucleotides line up with TRBD1. Germline CDR1 SGHTA, CDR2 FQGTGA. V lost 5 bases to trimming and J lost 8 bases; unmatched junction nucleotides: 23. There are 19 residues in the CDR3. CDR3 nucleotides: TGTGCCAGCAGCCGGGATCTTCGTTGTGGCCCGGGACAGCCCGAAAAACTGTTTTTT. Amino acid sequence: CASSRDLRCGPGQPEKLFF.

Written as DNA, the CDR3 is TGTGCCACAGGGAGGACTGAAGCTTTCTTT. Encoded protein: CATGRTEAFF. The genes are TRBV7-8 and TRBJ1-1, with a tentative D call TRBD1 (5 bases). Germline CDR1 is SGHVS and CDR2 is FQNEAQ. Trimming stripped 10 bases from V and 5 bases from J, with 8 bases between. This CDR3 has 10 residues. Drawing the rest from reference TRBV7-8 and TRBJ1-1, the complete variable domain is GAGVSQSPRYKVAKRGQDVALRCDPISGHVSLFWYQQALGQGPEFLTYFQNEAQLDKSGLPSDRFFAERPEGSVSTLKIQRTQQEDSAVYLCATGRTEAFFGQGTRLTVV.

The chain is built from TRBV5-6 and TRBJ1-2; D gene unclear. This CDR3 is built from 17 residues. The V gene lost 1 base and the J gene lost 2 bases, with 18 bases spanning the gap. The germline gives CDR1 SGHDT, CDR2 YYEEEE. CDR3 in amino acids: CASSLNLGFGRNYGYTF. CDR3 sequence (DNA): TGTGCCAGCAGCTTGAATTTGGGCTTTGGCAGGAACTATGGCTACACCTTC.

The V gene is TRBV9, the J gene TRBJ1-2; a possible D gene is TRBD1 (5 bases). V lost 4 bases and J 5 bases, leaving 15 bases between the germline ends. The CDR3 loop spans 14 amino acids. From germline, CDR1 is SGDLS and CDR2 YYNGEE. DNA for the CDR3: TGTGCCAGCAGCTTTCCCGGGACTTCATATGGCTACACCTTC. Amino acids: CASSFPGTSYGYTF.

The chain has TRBV5-1 and TRBJ2-1; no firm D call. The germline gives CDR1 SGHRS, CDR2 YFSETQ. Between the trimmed V and J ends, which lost 2 bases and 5 bases, there was a span of 5 bases. The CDR3 loop spans 12 amino acids. DNA for the CDR3: TGCGCCAGCAGCTTAACACACAATGAGCAGTTCTTC. This codes for CASSLTHNEQFF.

The genes are TRBV6-1 and TRBJ1-5; D not resolved. This CDR3 comprises 11 residues. Germline CDR1 is MNHNS and CDR2 is SASEGT. Trimming removed 7 bases from V and 5 bases from J, with 6 bases in between. DNA of the CDR3: TGTGCCAGCAACGGGGATCAGCCCCAGCATTTT. Its translation: CASNGDQPQHF.

The genes are TRBV29-1 and TRBJ1-1, with D possibly matching TRBD1 (6 bases). The germline gives CDR1 SQVTM, CDR2 ANQGSEA. Trimming removed 3 bases at V and 4 bases at J, with 15 bases between. This CDR3 comprises 14 residues. In DNA form, the CDR3 reads TGCAGCGTTGAGGAACAGGGCCTGGGCACTGAAGCTTTCTTT. This translates into CSVEEQGLGTEAFF. Variable domain in full (rest from reference TRBV29-1 and TRBJ1-1): SAVISQKPSRDICQRGTSLTIQCQVDSQVTMMFWYRQQPGQSLTLIATANQGSEATYESGFVIDKFPISRPNLTFSTLTVSNMSPEDSSIYLCSVEEQGLGTEAFFGQGTRLTVV.

The rearrangement uses TRBV30 and TRBJ1-5; D gene ambiguous. Germline loops: CDR1 GTSNPN, CDR2 SVGIG (reference sequence). V dropped 2 bases and J dropped 5 bases, with 10 bases sitting between them. The CDR3 is 13 residues long. CDR3 bases: TGTGCCTGGAGTAGGGCAGAATATCAGCCCCAGCATTTT. It yields the protein CAWSRAEYQPQHF.

The V and J genes are TRBV9 and TRBJ1-2; TRBD1 is a possible D gene (6 bases). The germline CDR1 and CDR2 sequences are SGDLS and YYNGEE. CDR3 length equals 14 residues. V lost 3 bases and J lost 4, with 13 bases in between. The DNA for the CDR3 is TGTGCCAGCAGCGCCGGCGGGGGCGCCTATGGCTACACCTTC. It yields the protein CASSAGGGAYGYTF.